Presented here are 14 T cell receptor beta chains from one specimen sequenced in a study of blood T cell repertoires in COVID-19. TCRdb keeps only in-frame clones here, not all; method: immunoSEQ multiplex PCR. The sample holds around 450,000 clones, approximately 90% seen once. Sequenced sample: peripheral blood. The receptor set was obtained from a woman aged 30 to 39 with acute or convalescent COVID-19.

The chain uses TRBV30 and TRBJ1-6, with D tentatively TRBD1 (6 bases). The CDR3 loop spans 15 amino acids. V shed 0 bases and J shed 9 bases, with 15 bases lying between them. The germline gives CDR1 GTSNPN, CDR2 SVGIG (reference sequence). DNA of the CDR3: TGTGCCTGGAGTGTACGGGGGGCCGGGGGTTCACCCCTCCACTTT. Translation gives CAWSVRGAGGSPLHF. The entire variable domain, with the rest obtained from reference TRBV30 and TRBJ1-6, is as follows: SQTIHQWPATLVQPVGSPLSLECTVEGTSNPNLYWYRQAAGRGLQLLFYSVGIGQISSEVPQNLSASRPQDRQFILSSKKLLLSDSGFYLCAWSVRGAGGSPLHFGNGTRLTVT.

This chain connects TRBV23-1 to TRBJ2-3; weak D call: TRBD1 (5 bases). TRBV23-1 is treated as an ORF (open reading frame) with a function not yet certain. The V gene lost 0 bases and the J gene lost 2 bases, with 21 bases spanning the gap. The CDR3 is 19 residues long. The DNA of the CDR3 is TGCGCCAGCAGTCAATCGGACCCAGGGTCCTCCCAAGACACAGATACGCAGTATTTT. Encoded protein: CASSQSDPGSSQDTDTQYF.

This clone has a single count. The chain recombines TRBV5-1 with TRBJ2-1; TRBD2 agrees at 8 bases. The germline V gene encodes CDR1 SGHRS and CDR2 YFSETQ. The CDR3 spans 19 residues. V was clipped by 1 base and J by 1 base; unmatched bases: 13. CDR3 protein: CASSLKDSGEPLSYNEQFF. CDR3 DNA sequence: TGCGCCAGCAGCTTGAAGGATAGCGGGGAACCCTTATCCTACAATGAGCAGTTCTTC.

The rearrangement uses TRBV6-5 and TRBJ1-1, with D maybe TRBD1 (5 bases). The CDR3 covers 11 residues. Trimming left V 5 bases short and J 4 bases short, with 5 bases between. Germline V gene lookup returns CDR1 MNHEY and CDR2 SVGAGI. This chain's CDR3 is CASSRGTEAFF. CDR3 nucleotide sequence: TGTGCCAGCAGTAGGGGCACTGAAGCTTTCTTT.

This sequence joins TRBV2 and TRBJ2-7, with a possible D match to TRBD1 (5 bases). V gave up 1 base and J gave up 5 bases, with 12 bases separating them. CDR3 length: 14 residues. The germline V gene has CDR1 SNHLY and CDR2 FYNNEI. The CDR3 is CASSEEGKGNEQYF. CDR3 DNA sequence: TGTGCCAGCAGTGAAGAGGGGAAGGGCAACGAGCAGTACTTC.

The chain carries TRBV7-9 and TRBJ1-4; TRBD1 might be the D (6 bases). CDR1 SEHNR and CDR2 FQNEAQ come from the germline V gene (reference sequence). The CDR3 covers 15 residues. V dropped 4 bases and J dropped 5 bases, with 14 bases sitting between them. The CDR3: CASSSGHYGNEKLFF. The CDR3 DNA sequence: TGTGCCAGCAGCTCGGGACACTATGGAAATGAAAAACTGTTTTTT. Full variable domain (missing parts from reference TRBV7-9 and TRBJ1-4): DTGVSQNPRHKITKRGQNVTFRCDPISEHNRLYWYRQTLGQGPEFLTYFQNEAQLEKSRLLSDRFSAERPKGSFSTLEIQRTEQGDSAMYLCASSSGHYGNEKLFFGSGTQLSVL.

This clone was observed a single time. V gene TRBV9 combines with J gene TRBJ2-1, with 8 bases fitting TRBD2. The CDR3 runs 14 residues. CDR1 and CDR2 from the germline V gene are SGDLS and YYNGEE. Unmatched junction bases numbered 7, after V lost 6 bases and J lost 5 bases. The CDR3 sequence is CASNRGGRDNEQFF. CDR3 nucleotide sequence: TGTGCCAGCAATCGGGGGGGCCGTGACAATGAGCAGTTCTTC. The full variable domain, in which reference TRBV9 and TRBJ2-1 provide the parts outside the CDR3, is DSGVTQTPKHLITATGQRVTLRCSPRSGDLSVYWYQQSLDQGLQFLIQYYNGEERAKGNILERFSAQQFPDLHSELNLSSLELGDSALYFCASNRGGRDNEQFFGPGTRLTVL.

The rearrangement joins TRBV28 to TRBJ2-7, with TRBD2 matching over 7 bases. This CDR3 spans 14 amino acids. J gave up 0 bases and V 9 bases, and 8 bases lay outside the gene matches. The germline V gene has CDR1 MDHEN and CDR2 SYDVKM. CDR3 DNA sequence: TGTGCCAGTTCACGGGAGGTGAGCTCCTACGAGCAGTACTTC. Its translation: CASSREVSSYEQYF.

The V and J genes are TRBV5-1 and TRBJ2-5, with TRBD2 as a possible D gene (5 bases). The CDR3 is made up of 15 amino acids. CDR1 is SGHRS, CDR2 YFSETQ, per germline. V lost 4 bases to trimming and J lost 4 bases, with 17 bases between them. CDR3 bases: TGCGCCAGCAGCCCCCATGGACTCGAAGGAGAGACCCAGTACTTC. This encodes CASSPHGLEGETQYF.

The chain combines TRBV7-9 with TRBJ2-3; D gene uncertain. This CDR3 region has 14 residues. Germline V gene sequence: CDR1 SEHNR, CDR2 FQNEAQ (reference sequence). Trimming removed 5 bases at V and 7 bases at J, with 16 bases between. In DNA form, the CDR3 reads TGTGCCAGCAGCCCCTCCTCAACCGAGTATACGCAGTATTTT. Translated: CASSPSSTEYTQYF.

This clone has a handful of counts. The rearrangement uses TRBV19 and TRBJ2-2; D remains unclear. In germline, CDR1 is LNHDA, CDR2 SQIVND (reference sequence). V lost 5 bases to trimming and J lost 8 bases, with 21 bases between them. The CDR3 is 16 residues long. This CDR3 reads CASSPSSRPLRGELFF. The CDR3 coding sequence is TGTGCCAGTAGTCCCAGCTCTAGACCCCTAAGAGGGGAGCTGTTTTTT.

The V gene is TRBV2, the J gene TRBJ1-1, with a tentative D call TRBD1 (6 bases). Germline CDR1 is SNHLY and CDR2 is FYNNEI. Trimming shortened V by 7 bases and J by 6 bases, and 15 bases separated the two germline ends. The CDR3 contains 13 residues. The CDR3 nucleotides are TGTGCCAGCAATTATCGGGGGGCATCTGAAGCTTTCTTT. Its protein is CASNYRGASEAFF. Supplemented by reference TRBV2 and TRBJ1-1, the full variable domain reads EPEVTQTPSHQVTQMGQEVILRCVPISNHLYFYWYRQILGQKVEFLVSFYNNEISEKSEIFDDQFSVERPDGSNFTLKIRSTKLEDSAMYFCASNYRGASEAFFGQGTRLTVV.

This rearrangement joins TRBV5-4 to TRBJ2-5, with D tentatively TRBD1 (5 bases). The V and J ends lost 5 bases and 5 bases respectively, with 16 bases between them. There are 14 residues in the CDR3. Germline V gene data show CDR1 as SGHNT and CDR2 as YYREEE (reference sequence). CDR3 sequence (DNA): TGTGCCAGCAGGGACGAAAGGGGCGTGGAGACCCAGTACTTC. This sequence encodes CASRDERGVETQYF.

The chain has TRBV7-3 and TRBJ2-1; TRBD2 aligns across 11 bases. Germline V lookup: CDR1 SGHTA, CDR2 FQGTGA. Trimming removed 4 bases from V and 2 bases from J; junction bases left unmatched: 10. The CDR3 contains 18 residues. The CDR3 reads CASSSPDISGGAYNEQFF. Here the CDR3 DNA reads TGTGCCAGCAGCTCCCCCGACATTAGCGGGGGGGCCTACAATGAGCAGTTCTTC. Together with reference TRBV7-3 and TRBJ2-1, the CDR3 gives the full variable domain: GAGVSQTPSNKVTEKGKYVELRCDPISGHTALYWYRQSLGQGPEFLIYFQGTGAADDSGLPNDRFFAVRPEGSVSTLKIQRTERGDSAVYLCASSSPDISGGAYNEQFFGPGTRLTVL.